The 21 T cell receptor beta chains reported below all come from one sample, sequenced in a study of cytomegalovirus exposure and HLA in healthy donors. It was with 60 Vbeta and 13 Jbeta primers that the PCR ran. Data came from immunoSEQ multiplex PCR; TCRdb stores just in-frame clones and leaves some out. The sample contains under 200,000 clones, roughly 80% of which appear only once. The specimen was PBMCs. These receptors all stem from a woman aged 45-60 years in good health and CMV-seronegative.

This clone has more than one count but fewer than ten. This rearrangement joins TRBV6-6 to TRBJ2-7; 11 bases fit TRBD2. The CDR3 loop spans 15 amino acids. In germline, CDR1 is MNHNY, CDR2 SVGAGI (reference sequence). V lost 6 bases to trimming and J lost 3 bases; unmatched junction nucleotides: 7. CDR3 DNA sequence: TGTGCCAGCAGCGAAAGACTAGCGGGGATCTACGAGCAGTACTTC. Translation: CASSERLAGIYEQYF.

The chain is built from TRBV5-1 and TRBJ2-2; D remains unclear. The V and J ends lost 2 bases and 0 bases respectively, with 11 bases between them. CDR3 length: 16 residues. Germline CDR1 is SGHRS and CDR2 is YFSETQ. In DNA form, the CDR3 reads TGCGCCAGCAGCTTAATAACAGCAGCGAACACCGGGGAGCTGTTTTTT. Amino acid sequence: CASSLITAANTGELFF.

The chain links TRBV18 to TRBJ2-2; 7 positions agree with TRBD1. CDR1 and CDR2 from the germline V gene are KGHSH and LQKENI. The V gene end was trimmed by 5 bases and the J gene end by 1 base; junction bases not matched to a gene: 4. The CDR3 runs 15 residues. CDR3 in amino acids: CASSMRQGNTGELFF. For the CDR3, the DNA is TGTGCCAGCTCAATGAGACAGGGGAACACCGGGGAGCTGTTTTTT.

V and J are TRBV5-6 and TRBJ1-5, with D possibly TRBD1 on 6 matching bases. V lost 2 bases and J 4 bases, leaving 10 bases between the germline ends. CDR3 length equals 14 residues. Germline V lookup: CDR1 SGHDT, CDR2 YYEEEE. The CDR3 is CASSFRDTNQPQHF. The CDR3 DNA is TGTGCCAGCAGCTTCCGGGACACAAATCAGCCCCAGCATTTT.

J is TRBJ1-5 and V is TRBV4-3; D might be TRBD1 (5 bases). Germline lookup yields CDR1 LGHNA and CDR2 YSLEER. The V gene lost 1 base and the J gene lost 1 base, with 8 bases spanning the gap. The CDR3 length is 15 residues. The CDR3 here is CASSQGGGSNQPQHF. The CDR3 nucleotides are TGCGCCAGCAGCCAAGGGGGCGGAAGCAATCAGCCCCAGCATTTT.

This chain links TRBV7-2 with TRBJ1-4; 7 nucleotides line up with TRBD1. V dropped 1 base and J dropped 3; count of bases not matched to a gene: 5. The CDR3 runs 16 residues. The germline V gene encodes CDR1 SGHTA and CDR2 FQGNSA. The CDR3 loop is CASSLVGTVANEKLFF. CDR3 in DNA: TGTGCCAGCAGCTTAGTAGGGACAGTCGCTAATGAAAAACTGTTTTTT.

The chain uses TRBV4-3 and TRBJ2-5; TRBD1 might be the D (5 bases). The germline CDR1 and CDR2 sequences are LGHNA and YSLEER. V was pared by 4 bases and J by 5 bases, with 17 bases between. The CDR3 totals 15 residues. This CDR3 is CASSRGQGLIETQYF. Here the CDR3 DNA reads TGCGCCAGCAGCCGCGGACAAGGGTTGATCGAGACCCAGTACTTC.

The rearrangement uses TRBV2 and TRBJ1-1; 7 bases agree with TRBD1. The trim removed 8 bases at V and 0 bases at J, leaving 6 bases unmatched. This CDR3 is built from 14 residues. Germline CDR1 SNHLY, CDR2 FYNNEI. This chain's CDR3 is CASGRQGVNTEAFF. The CDR3, as DNA: TGTGCCAGCGGCCGACAGGGCGTGAACACTGAAGCTTTCTTT.

The CDR3: CASSQDGQGNEKLFF. The DNA for the CDR3 is TGTGCCAGCAGCCAAGATGGACAGGGGAATGAAAAACTGTTTTTT. V is TRBV4-2 and J is TRBJ1-4; 9 positions match TRBD1. The V gene end was trimmed by 0 bases and the J gene end by 5 bases; junction bases not matched to a gene: 1. The CDR3 sequence is 15 residues long. Germline loops: CDR1 LGHNA, CDR2 YNFKEQ.

This sequence joins TRBV28 and TRBJ1-1, with TRBD1 identical over 7 bases. J was trimmed by 5 bases and V by 6 bases; bases with no gene match: 9. Germline V gene data show CDR1 as MDHEN and CDR2 as SYDVKM. CDR3 length: 14 residues. The CDR3 is CASRQMTGRTEAFF. Here the CDR3 DNA reads TGTGCCAGCAGACAGATGACAGGGAGAACTGAAGCTTTCTTT.

The V call is TRBV5-1, the J call TRBJ1-1; TRBD1 is a possible D gene (6 bases). From germline, CDR1 is SGHRS and CDR2 YFSETQ. This CDR3 has 15 amino acids. Trimming took off 0 bases at V and 5 bases at J, with 14 bases between the two ends. In DNA, the CDR3 is TGCGCCAGCAGCTTGGCCCAACAACAGGGAACTGAAGCTTTCTTT. Amino acids: CASSLAQQQGTEAFF. Full variable domain (missing parts from reference TRBV5-1 and TRBJ1-1): KAGVTQTPRYLIKTRGQQVTLSCSPISGHRSVSWYQQTPGQGLQFLFEYFSETQRNKGNFPGRFSGRQFSNSRSEMNVSTLELGDSALYLCASSLAQQQGTEAFFGQGTRLTVV.

This clone was detected only a few times. This chain uses TRBV4-3 with TRBJ2-4; 9 nucleotides agree with TRBD1. This CDR3 contains 16 residues. CDR1 is LGHNA and CDR2 is YSLEER in the germline V gene. With 1 base clipped from V and 11 bases from J, the junction kept 12 bases outside the gene matches. DNA of the CDR3: TGCGCCAGCAGCCAAGCCCCGGGACAGGGTCTCGCGTTTCAGTACTTC. Translated, it gives CASSQAPGQGLAFQYF.

This clone was found once. CDR3 region: CASSEWTGKSNQPQHF. CDR3 sequence (DNA): TGTGCCAGCAGTGAATGGACAGGGAAGAGCAATCAGCCCCAGCATTTT. The chain carries TRBV2 and TRBJ1-5; 8 bases match TRBD1. V lost 2 bases and J lost 1; bases outside the gene matches: 4. In germline, CDR1 is SNHLY, CDR2 FYNNEI. The CDR3 has 16 residues.

This clone was seen a single time. The rearrangement uses TRBV27 and TRBJ1-2; TRBD1 might be the D (6 bases). The CDR3 loop spans 13 amino acids. The V gene's germline CDR1 is MNHEY and CDR2 SMNVEV (reference sequence). V was trimmed by 3 bases and J by 7 bases, leaving 12 bases between them. Here the CDR3 reads CASSFNTGRGYTF. Here the CDR3 DNA reads TGTGCCAGCAGTTTTAACACAGGGCGTGGCTACACCTTC.

This chain connects TRBV5-6 to TRBJ2-3; TRBD1 might be the D (5 bases). The V end was cut by 0 bases, the J end by 1 base, with 15 bases between. Germline CDR1 SGHDT, CDR2 YYEEEE. CDR3 length: 17 amino acids. The chain's CDR3 is CASSLEGWGTGTDTQYF. The CDR3 DNA sequence: TGTGCCAGCAGCTTGGAGGGGTGGGGTACGGGCACAGATACGCAGTATTTT.

The chain is built from TRBV18 and TRBJ2-1; D is unresolved. The CDR3 totals 15 residues. Germline lookup yields CDR1 KGHSH and CDR2 LQKENI. Deletions cut 3 bases from V and 0 bases from J, with 9 bases between. CDR3 coding DNA: TGTGCCAGCTCACCCGCAATTAGCTCCTACAATGAGCAGTTCTTC. It yields the protein CASSPAISSYNEQFF.

The chain has TRBV7-9 and TRBJ1-1; no firm D call. Germline V gene lookup returns CDR1 SEHNR and CDR2 FQNEAQ (reference sequence). This CDR3 spans 15 amino acids. V dropped 2 bases and J dropped 1 base, with 11 bases sitting between them. The DNA for the CDR3 is TGTGCCAGCAGCTTACTTGGGAGAGGGAACACTGAAGCTTTCTTT. Translated: CASSLLGRGNTEAFF.

The CDR3: CASSPYRGSNEKLFF. As DNA, the CDR3 is TGTGCCAGCAGCCCGTACAGGGGCTCTAATGAAAAACTGTTTTTT. V is TRBV7-2 and J is TRBJ1-4; TRBD1 matches at 7 bases. CDR1 and CDR2 from the germline V gene are SGHTA and FQGNSA. This CDR3 contains 15 residues. After removal of 5 bases from V and 3 bases from J, the junction contained 6 bases not matched to a gene.

The chain couples TRBV5-1 to TRBJ2-3; tentative D call: TRBD1 (5 bases). The V end lost 4 bases, the J end lost 4 bases, and 19 bases lay between the germline ends. The CDR3 has 16 amino acids. Germline V lookup: CDR1 SGHRS, CDR2 YFSETQ. The chain's CDR3 is CASSLEGAGKADTQYF. The CDR3 nucleotides read TGCGCCAGCAGCCTTGAAGGGGCAGGGAAAGCAGATACGCAGTATTTT.

This rearrangement joins TRBV19 to TRBJ1-2; TRBD1 is a possible D gene (6 bases). V gave up 3 bases and J gave up 8 bases, with 19 bases separating them. CDR1 LNHDA and CDR2 SQIVND come from the germline V gene (reference sequence). This CDR3 is built from 15 residues. Here the CDR3 DNA reads TGTGCCAGTAGTATCACACACAGGGCCCAAGGGGGCTACACCTTC. Residues: CASSITHRAQGGYTF.

This rearrangement joins TRBV28 to TRBJ2-3; 12 bases match TRBD2. The germline V gene encodes CDR1 MDHEN and CDR2 SYDVKM. This CDR3 region has 19 residues. The ends lost 2 bases at V and 0 bases at J; junction bases unmatched: 9. CDR3 sequence (DNA): TGTGCCAGCAGTTTAAGACTAGCGGGGGTAGGAACTAGCACAGATACGCAGTATTTT. It encodes CASSLRLAGVGTSTDTQYF.